This T cell receptor beta chain was sequenced during a study of technical replicates of blood from several donors. This clone was counted a single time. The protocol was immunoSEQ multiplex PCR, while the TCRdb copy is restricted to in-frame clones and leaves out a portion. The table has just over 55,000 clones, 80% to 95% seen once. Germline trimming cut 5 bases from V and 4 bases from J; bases unmatched to any gene: 10. The CDR3 is 16 amino acids. The germline V gene has CDR1 SSHAT and CDR2 FNYEAQ (reference sequence). V and J are TRBV7-7 and TRBJ2-5; 10 bases agree with TRBD1. The sample was PBMCs. The sequence derives from a human donor in good health. Some clones in this sample may be carry-over from other donors' samples. CDR3 nucleotide sequence: TGTGCCAGCAGCCCCAGACAGGGGGCCGGTGGAGAGACCCAGTACTTC. This gives the protein CASSPRQGAGGETQYF.